This TCR beta chain was profiled in a study of T cells after yellow fever vaccination. Overall study results and limits: The secondary response was weaker, and its peak arrived faster, on day 5 versus 15.

This clonotype came up many times. The antigen remains unidentified. MiXCR was run by TCRdb on the 5' RACE reads, yielding one entry per CDR3 protein. Of 90,000 to 150,000 distinct CDR3 sequences listed, 7.2% are singletons. Trimming removed 6 bases from V and 5 bases from J, with 4 bases in between. Germline V CDR1 and CDR2: ENHRY, SYGVKD. This CDR3 has 11 residues. The V gene is TRBV10-3, the J gene TRBJ2-2; D is ambiguous. The clonotype originates from a man aged 18-30 years who received the YFV17D yellow fever vaccine. The sequencing used CD4+ T cells sorted from PBMCs, collected approximately 40 days after the first yellow fever vaccination. CDR3 in DNA: TGTGCCATCAGATCGACCGGGGAGCTGTTTTTT. It yields the protein CAIRSTGELFF.